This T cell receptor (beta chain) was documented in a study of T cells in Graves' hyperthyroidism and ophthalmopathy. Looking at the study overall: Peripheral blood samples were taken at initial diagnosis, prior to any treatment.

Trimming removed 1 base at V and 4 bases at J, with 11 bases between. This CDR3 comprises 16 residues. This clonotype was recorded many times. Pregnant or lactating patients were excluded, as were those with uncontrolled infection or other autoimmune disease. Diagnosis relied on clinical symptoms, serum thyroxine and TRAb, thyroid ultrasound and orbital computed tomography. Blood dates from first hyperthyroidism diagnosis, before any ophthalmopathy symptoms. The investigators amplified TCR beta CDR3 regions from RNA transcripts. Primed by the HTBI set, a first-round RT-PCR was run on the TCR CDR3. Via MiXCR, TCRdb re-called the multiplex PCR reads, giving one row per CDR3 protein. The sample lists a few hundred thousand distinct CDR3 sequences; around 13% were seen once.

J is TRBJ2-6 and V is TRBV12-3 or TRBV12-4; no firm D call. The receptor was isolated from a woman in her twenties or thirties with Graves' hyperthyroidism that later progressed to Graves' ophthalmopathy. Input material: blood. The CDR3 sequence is CASSLVSFYGANVLTF. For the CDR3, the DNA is TGTGCCAGCAGTTTAGTATCCTTTTACGGGGCCAACGTCCTGACTTTC.